This T cell receptor delta chain emerged from a study of gamma-delta chains in newborns, infants, children. Overall study: Microbial exposure reportedly drives polyclonal innate γδ T cell expansion after birth.

Germline V CDR1 and CDR2: GEAIGNYY, EKD. This CDR3 spans 18 amino acids. In regard to this clone: The protein given by TCRdb reflects a much larger clone and differs at residue 15 from this DNA's translation, likely from a read error; the protein shown is the DNA's translation.

TCRdb redid clone calling on the reads using CATT. Of roughly 3,500 delta-chain clones listed, under 1.5% were seen once; the top ten hold 22%. The chain couples TRDV2 to TRDJ3, with TRDD3 matching 11 bases. The specimen was blood. The TCR was taken from a child who was a newborn, infant or young child, either healthy, febrile or measles-vaccinated (not recorded which). CDR3 DNA sequence: TGTGCCTGTGACACCTGGGGGATACGCTCCTGGGACACCCGACCGATGTTTTTC. Amino acid sequence: CACDTWGIRSWDTRPMFF.